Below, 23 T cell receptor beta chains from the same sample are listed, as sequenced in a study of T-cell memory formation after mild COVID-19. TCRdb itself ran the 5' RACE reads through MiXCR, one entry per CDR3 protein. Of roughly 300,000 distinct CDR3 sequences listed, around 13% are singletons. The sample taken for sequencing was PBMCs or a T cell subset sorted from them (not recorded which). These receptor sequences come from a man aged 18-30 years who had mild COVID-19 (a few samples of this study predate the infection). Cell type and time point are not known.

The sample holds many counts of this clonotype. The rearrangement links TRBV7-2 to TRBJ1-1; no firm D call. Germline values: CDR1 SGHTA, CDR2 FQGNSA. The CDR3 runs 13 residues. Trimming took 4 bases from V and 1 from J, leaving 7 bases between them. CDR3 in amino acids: CASSSSRNTEAFF. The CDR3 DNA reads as TGTGCCAGCAGCTCATCTAGGAACACTGAAGCTTTCTTT.

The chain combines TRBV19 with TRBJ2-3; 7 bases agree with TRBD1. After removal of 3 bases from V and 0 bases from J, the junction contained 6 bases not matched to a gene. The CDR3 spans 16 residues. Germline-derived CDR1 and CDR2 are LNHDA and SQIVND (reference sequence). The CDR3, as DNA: TGTGCCAGTAGTATGCGAACAGGGGATAGCACAGATACGCAGTATTTT. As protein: CASSMRTGDSTDTQYF.

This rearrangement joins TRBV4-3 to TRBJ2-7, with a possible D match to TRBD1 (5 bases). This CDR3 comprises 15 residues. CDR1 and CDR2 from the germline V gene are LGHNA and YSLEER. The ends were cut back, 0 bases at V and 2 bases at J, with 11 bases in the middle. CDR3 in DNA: TGCGCCAGCAGCCAAGACGCCCTGACAGCCTACGAGCAGTACTTC. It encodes CASSQDALTAYEQYF.

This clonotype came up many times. This CDR3 reads CASSPSGRSETEAFF. CDR3 DNA sequence: TGCGCCAGCAGCCCCTCGGGAAGGAGCGAGACTGAAGCTTTCTTT. This chain connects TRBV5-1 to TRBJ1-1; D uncertain. This CDR3 contains 15 residues. V dropped 4 bases and J dropped 5 bases, with 18 bases sitting between them. CDR1 is SGHRS, CDR2 YFSETQ, per germline.

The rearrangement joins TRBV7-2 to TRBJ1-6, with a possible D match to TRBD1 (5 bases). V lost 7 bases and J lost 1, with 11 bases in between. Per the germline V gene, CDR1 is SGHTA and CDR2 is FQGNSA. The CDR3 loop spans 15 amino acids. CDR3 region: CASTTQGSYNSPLHF. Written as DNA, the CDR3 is TGTGCCAGCACCACGCAGGGTTCCTATAATTCACCCCTCCACTTT.

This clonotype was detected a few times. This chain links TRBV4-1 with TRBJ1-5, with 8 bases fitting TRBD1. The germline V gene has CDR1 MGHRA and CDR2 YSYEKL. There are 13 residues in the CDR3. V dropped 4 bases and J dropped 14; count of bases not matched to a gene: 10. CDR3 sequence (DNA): TGCGCCAGCAGCCCTTCGGACAGGGCGGGCAAGCATTTT. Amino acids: CASSPSDRAGKHF.

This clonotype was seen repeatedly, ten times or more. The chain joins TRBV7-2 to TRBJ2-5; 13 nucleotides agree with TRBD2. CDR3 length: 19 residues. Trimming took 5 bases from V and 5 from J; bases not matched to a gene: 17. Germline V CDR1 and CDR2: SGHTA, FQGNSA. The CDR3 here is CASSTDPRTSGGPLETQYF. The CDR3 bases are TGTGCCAGCAGCACCGACCCCCGGACTAGCGGGGGCCCCCTGGAGACCCAGTACTTC.

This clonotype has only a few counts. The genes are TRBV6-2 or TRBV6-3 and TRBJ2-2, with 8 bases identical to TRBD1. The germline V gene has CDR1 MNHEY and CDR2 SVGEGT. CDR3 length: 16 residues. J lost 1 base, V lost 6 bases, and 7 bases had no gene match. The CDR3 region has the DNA TGTGCCAGCAGACGCTACAGGGGGGTGAACACCGGGGAGCTGTTTTTT. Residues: CASRRYRGVNTGELFF.

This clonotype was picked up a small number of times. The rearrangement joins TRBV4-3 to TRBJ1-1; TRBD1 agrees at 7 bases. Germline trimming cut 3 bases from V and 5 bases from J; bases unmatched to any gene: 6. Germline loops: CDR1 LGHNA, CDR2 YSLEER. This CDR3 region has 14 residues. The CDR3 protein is CASSQWDRGTEAFF. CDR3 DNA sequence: TGCGCCAGCAGCCAGTGGGACAGAGGGACTGAAGCTTTCTTT.

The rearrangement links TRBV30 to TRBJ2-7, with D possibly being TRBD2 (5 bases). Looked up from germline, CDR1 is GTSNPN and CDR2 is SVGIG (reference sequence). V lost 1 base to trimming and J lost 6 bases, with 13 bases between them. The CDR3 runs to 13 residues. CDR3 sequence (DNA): TGTGCCTGGAGTGGTCTAGCAATGAGCGAGCAGTACTTC. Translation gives CAWSGLAMSEQYF.

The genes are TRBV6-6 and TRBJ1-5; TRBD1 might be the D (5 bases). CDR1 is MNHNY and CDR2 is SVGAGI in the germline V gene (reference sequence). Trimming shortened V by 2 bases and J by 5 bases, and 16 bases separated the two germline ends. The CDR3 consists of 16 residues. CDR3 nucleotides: TGTGCCAGCAGTTACCGAGGGGCGGCCGGCTATCAGCCCCAGCATTTT. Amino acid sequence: CASSYRGAAGYQPQHF.

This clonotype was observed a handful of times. This CDR3 reads CASSSGGYTSYNEQFF. CDR3 coding DNA: TGTGCCAGCAGCTCGGGAGGCTATACCTCCTACAATGAGCAGTTCTTC. The gene calls are TRBV7-3 and TRBJ2-1, with 7 positions matching TRBD2. Trimming cost V 4 bases and J 0 bases; bases outside gene matches: 6. Per germline, CDR1 SGHTA and CDR2 FQGTGA. The CDR3 is made up of 16 amino acids.

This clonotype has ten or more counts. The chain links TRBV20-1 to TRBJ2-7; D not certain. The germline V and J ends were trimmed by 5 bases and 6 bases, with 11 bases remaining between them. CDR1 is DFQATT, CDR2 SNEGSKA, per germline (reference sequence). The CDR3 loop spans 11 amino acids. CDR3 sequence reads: CSARIAPEQYF. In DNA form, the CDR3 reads TGCAGTGCTCGGATTGCCCCCGAGCAGTACTTC.

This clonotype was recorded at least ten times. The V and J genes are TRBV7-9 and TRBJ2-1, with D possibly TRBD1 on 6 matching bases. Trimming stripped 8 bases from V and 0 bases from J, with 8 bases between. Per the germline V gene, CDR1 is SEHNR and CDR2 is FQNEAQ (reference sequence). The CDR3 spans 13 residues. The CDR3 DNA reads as TGTGCCAGCGAGGACAGCTCCTACAATGAGCAGTTCTTC. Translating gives CASEDSSYNEQFF.

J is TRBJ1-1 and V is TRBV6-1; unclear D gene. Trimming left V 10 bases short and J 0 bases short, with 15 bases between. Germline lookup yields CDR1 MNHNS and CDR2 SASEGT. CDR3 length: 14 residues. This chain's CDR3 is CAISPGNLNTEAFF. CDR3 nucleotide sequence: TGTGCCATTTCACCCGGGAACTTGAACACTGAAGCTTTCTTT.

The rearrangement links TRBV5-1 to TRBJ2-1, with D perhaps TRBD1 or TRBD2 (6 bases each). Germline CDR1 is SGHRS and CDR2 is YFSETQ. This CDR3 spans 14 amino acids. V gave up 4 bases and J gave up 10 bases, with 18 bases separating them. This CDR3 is CASSANDGGEEQFF. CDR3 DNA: TGCGCCAGCAGCGCTAATGACGGGGGCGAAGAGCAGTTCTTC.

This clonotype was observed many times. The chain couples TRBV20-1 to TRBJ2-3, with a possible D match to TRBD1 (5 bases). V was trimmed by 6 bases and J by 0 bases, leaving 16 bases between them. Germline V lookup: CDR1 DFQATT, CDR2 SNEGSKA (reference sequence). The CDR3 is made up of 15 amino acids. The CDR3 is CSAPRQISSTDTQYF. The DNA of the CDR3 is TGCAGTGCACCTAGACAGATTTCTAGCACAGATACGCAGTATTTT.

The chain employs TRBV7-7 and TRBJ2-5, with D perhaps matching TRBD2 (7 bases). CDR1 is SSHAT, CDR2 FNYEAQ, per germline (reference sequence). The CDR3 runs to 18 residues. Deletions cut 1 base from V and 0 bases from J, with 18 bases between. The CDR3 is CASSLVGGGPGYQETQYF. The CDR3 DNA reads TGTGCCAGCAGCTTAGTAGGGGGGGGGCCCGGGTACCAAGAGACCCAGTACTTC.

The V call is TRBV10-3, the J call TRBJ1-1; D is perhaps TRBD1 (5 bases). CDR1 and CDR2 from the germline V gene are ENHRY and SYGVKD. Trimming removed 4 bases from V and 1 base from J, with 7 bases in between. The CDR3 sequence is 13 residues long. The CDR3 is CAISAGTNTEAFF. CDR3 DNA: TGTGCCATCAGTGCAGGGACGAACACTGAAGCTTTCTTT.

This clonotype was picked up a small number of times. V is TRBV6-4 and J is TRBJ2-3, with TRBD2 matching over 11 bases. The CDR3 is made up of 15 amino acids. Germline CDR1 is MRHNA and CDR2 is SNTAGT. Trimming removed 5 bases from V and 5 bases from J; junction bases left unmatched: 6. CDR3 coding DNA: TGTGCCAGCAGTCGTAGCGGGGGGGCCAAAGATACGCAGTATTTT. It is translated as CASSRSGGAKDTQYF.

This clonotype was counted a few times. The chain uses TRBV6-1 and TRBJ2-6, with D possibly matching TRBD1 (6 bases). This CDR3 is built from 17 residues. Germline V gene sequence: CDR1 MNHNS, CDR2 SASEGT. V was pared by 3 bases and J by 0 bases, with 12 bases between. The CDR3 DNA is TGTGCCAGCAGTGACACCGGGACAATCTCTGGGGCCAACGTCCTGACTTTC. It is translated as CASSDTGTISGANVLTF.

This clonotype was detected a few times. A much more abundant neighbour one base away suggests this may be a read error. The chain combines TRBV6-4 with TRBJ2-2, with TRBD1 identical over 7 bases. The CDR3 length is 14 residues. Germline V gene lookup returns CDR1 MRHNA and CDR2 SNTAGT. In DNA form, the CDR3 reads TGTGCCAGCAGTGATGGGACAGACACCGGGGACCTGTTTTTT. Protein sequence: CASSDGTDTGDLFF.

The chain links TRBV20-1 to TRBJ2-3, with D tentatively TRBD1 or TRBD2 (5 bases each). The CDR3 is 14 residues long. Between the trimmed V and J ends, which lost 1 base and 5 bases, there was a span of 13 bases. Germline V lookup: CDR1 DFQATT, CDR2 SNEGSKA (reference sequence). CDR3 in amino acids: CSARVIGAKDTQYF. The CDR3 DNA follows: TGCAGTGCTAGAGTCATCGGGGCCAAAGATACGCAGTATTTT.